This section outlines one T cell receptor (beta chain) sequence together with its context. The antigen is not known. These data originate in a study of T-cell reconstitution after alpha-beta-depleted transplantation in children. CDR1 and CDR2 (germline): SNHLY, FYNNEI. The CDR3 covers 14 residues. Between the trimmed V and J ends, which lost 11 bases and 6 bases, there was a span of 21 bases. Broader study findings: Reports say that about two months after transplant, the alpha-beta T cells came out of several hundred graft clones that had expanded. After transplant, high TCRbeta diversity at day 60 in some patients arose from surviving recipient T cells and thymic progenitors. Newly made T cells mostly supplied T-cell counts and diversity one year after transplant.

As it was prepared, the TCRbeta library received unique molecular identifiers. TCRdb independently ran MiXCR on the PCR reads; one entry per CDR3 protein. Of hundreds of thousands of distinct CDR3 sequences listed, roughly 16% are singletons. This TCR came from a male patient aged 2-15 years who had a stem cell transplant for acute lymphoblastic leukemia, so the T cells may come from the graft donor. The input for sequencing was PBMCs, mostly from graft donor cells, taken 360 days after TCRalphabeta/CD19-depleted stem cell transplant. The chain joins TRBV2 to TRBJ2-3, with TRBD2 as a possible D gene (5 bases). The CDR3 bases are TGTGCCGGAGGAGTTACCCCTTTGGGGGATACGCAGTATTTT. Its translation: CAGGVTPLGDTQYF.